This T cell receptor (beta chain) is from a study of glioma-infiltrating T cells. General study points: Very few CDR3 sequences were shared between tissue and blood. Gliomas, especially low-grade, showed above-expected tissue-blood divergence; non-neoplastic patients showed below.

The CDR3 length is 16 residues. From germline, CDR1 is SEHNR and CDR2 FQNEAQ (reference sequence). Amplification of TCR alpha and beta CDR3 regions from RNA used iRepertoire nested multiplex PCR. Tissue mRNA or PBMC total RNA, roughly 100-400 ng, went into one-step reverse transcription and amplification. TCRdb reanalysed the multiplex PCR reads using MiXCR and keeps one entry per CDR3 protein. Here the sample spans about 180,000 distinct CDR3 sequences, around 40% being singletons. Points on this clonotype: The target antigen is unknown. A much larger clone is a single base away; this may be a read error.

Sequenced sample: glioma tissue, nonneoplastic brain tissue, or PBMCs (not recorded which). The chain recombines TRBV7-9 with TRBJ2-5; 12 bases fit TRBD2. This sequence was found in a human donor with low-grade glioma or glioblastoma, undergoing nonglioma brain surgery, or in good health (not recorded which). CDR3 sequence: CAGSQLTSGSQETQYF. CDR3 in DNA: TGTGCCGGCAGCCAGCTGACTAGCGGGAGTCAAGAGACCCAGTACTTC.